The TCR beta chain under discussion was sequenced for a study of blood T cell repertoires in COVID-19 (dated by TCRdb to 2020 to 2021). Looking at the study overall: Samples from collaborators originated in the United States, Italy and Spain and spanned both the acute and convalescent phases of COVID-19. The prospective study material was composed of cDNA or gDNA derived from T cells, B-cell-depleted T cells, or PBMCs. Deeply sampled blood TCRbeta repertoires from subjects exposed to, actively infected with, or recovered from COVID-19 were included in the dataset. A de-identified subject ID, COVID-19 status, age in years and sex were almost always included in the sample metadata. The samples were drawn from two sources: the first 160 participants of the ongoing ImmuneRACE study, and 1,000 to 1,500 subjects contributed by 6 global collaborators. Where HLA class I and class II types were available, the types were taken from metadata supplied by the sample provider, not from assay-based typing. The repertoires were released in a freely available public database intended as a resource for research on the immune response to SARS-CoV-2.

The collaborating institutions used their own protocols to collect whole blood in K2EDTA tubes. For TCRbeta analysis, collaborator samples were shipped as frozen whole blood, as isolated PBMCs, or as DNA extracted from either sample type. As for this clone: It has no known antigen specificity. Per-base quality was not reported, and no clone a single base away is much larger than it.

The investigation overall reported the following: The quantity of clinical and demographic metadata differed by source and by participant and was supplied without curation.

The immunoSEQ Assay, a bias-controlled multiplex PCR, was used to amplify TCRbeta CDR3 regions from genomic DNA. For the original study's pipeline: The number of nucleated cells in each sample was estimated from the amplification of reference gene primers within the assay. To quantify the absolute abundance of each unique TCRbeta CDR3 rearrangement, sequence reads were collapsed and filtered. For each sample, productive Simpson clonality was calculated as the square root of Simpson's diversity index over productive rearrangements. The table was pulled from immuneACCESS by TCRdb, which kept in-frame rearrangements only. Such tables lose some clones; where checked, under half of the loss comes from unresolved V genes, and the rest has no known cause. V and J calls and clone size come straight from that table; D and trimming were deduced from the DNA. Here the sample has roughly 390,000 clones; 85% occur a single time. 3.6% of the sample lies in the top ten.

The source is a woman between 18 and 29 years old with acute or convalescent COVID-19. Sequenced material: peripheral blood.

DNA sequence: TGTGCCAGTAGTATCCGACCAGGACAGAATTCACCCCTCCACTTT. It is translated as CASSIRPGQNSPLHF. The chain is made from TRBV19 and TRBJ1-6; the D gene is perhaps TRBD1, on 6 matching bases. Deletion took 3 bases off V and 7 bases off J, with a span of 13 bases between the germline ends. From a lookup of the germline V gene (reference sequence), CDR1 and CDR2 are LNHDA and SQIVND. The CDR3 runs 15 residues from the cysteine to the phenylalanine. CDR3 DNA is the only sequence kept; it has 45 bases, read in frame from the first base. When the CDR3 is completed using the reference TRBV19 and TRBJ1-6 genes on either side, the full variable domain is DGGITQSPKYLFRKEGQNVTLSCEQNLNHDAMYWYRQDPGQGLRLIYYSQIVNDFQKGDIAEGYSVSREKKESFPLTVTSAQKNPTAFYLCASSIRPGQNSPLHFGNGTRLTVT.